The 29 T cell receptor beta chains listed next were all sequenced from one sample in a study of blood T cells in healthy people across ages. A J-beta primer mix and a sample-barcoded 5' primer were used in a second PCR of roughly 7 to 12 cycles. TCRdb reprocessed the 5' RACE reads via MiXCR and lists one record per CDR3 protein. The repertoire holds about 1.6 million distinct CDR3 sequences, roughly 30% seen once, with over 9% in the top ten. Sequencing input: blood. These receptors all come from a woman in her twenties or thirties in good health.

This chain joins TRBV20-1 and TRBJ1-2; D is unclear. Germline values: CDR1 DFQATT, CDR2 SNEGSKA (reference sequence). V was trimmed by 0 bases and J by 7 bases, leaving 15 bases between them. The CDR3 totals 14 residues. The CDR3: CSARDLPPVAGYTF. For the CDR3, the DNA is TGCAGTGCTAGAGATTTGCCACCGGTCGCTGGCTACACCTTC.

The chain recombines TRBV5-6 with TRBJ2-2; D is ambiguous. This CDR3 is built from 15 residues. V lost 1 base and J lost 4, with 11 bases in between. Germline CDR1 is SGHDT and CDR2 is YYEEEE. CDR3 region: CASSLNGESTGELFF. CDR3 bases: TGTGCCAGCAGCTTGAACGGCGAGAGCACCGGGGAGCTGTTTTTT. Filled out from reference TRBV5-6 and TRBJ2-2, the complete variable domain reads DAGVTQSPTHLIKTRGQQVTLRCSPKSGHDTVSWYQQALGQGPQFIFQYYEEEERQRGNFPDRFSGHQFPNYSSELNVNALLLGDSALYLCASSLNGESTGELFFGEGSRLTVL.

This rearrangement joins TRBV3-1 to TRBJ2-1, with D unresolved. Germline assignment: CDR1 LGHDT and CDR2 YNNKEL (reference sequence). Trimming pared 0 bases from V and 2 bases from J, leaving 8 bases between. The CDR3 extends over 15 amino acids. CDR3 loop: CASSQDLSTYNEQFF. The CDR3, as DNA: TGTGCCAGCAGCCAAGATCTAAGTACCTACAATGAGCAGTTCTTC.

The chain has TRBV20-1 and TRBJ2-1, with TRBD2 identical over 9 bases. V lost 5 bases and J lost 9; bases outside the gene matches: 20. The germline V gene encodes CDR1 DFQATT and CDR2 SNEGSKA (reference sequence). The CDR3 has 17 amino acids. In DNA, the CDR3 is TGCAGTGCTGGTAGATCCAAGGGACTAGCCAATCTGCGTGAGCAGTTCTTC. Amino acid sequence: CSAGRSKGLANLREQFF.

This clonotype has a count of ten or more. The gene calls are TRBV15 and TRBJ2-4, with a weak D call TRBD2 (6 bases). The CDR3 contains 16 residues. The germline gives CDR1 LNHNV, CDR2 YYDKDF (reference sequence). V was pared by 3 bases and J by 1 base, with 13 bases between. The CDR3 bases are TGTGCCACCAGCAGCGGGGACTTTACGGCCAAAAACATTCAGTACTTC. Translating it yields CATSSGDFTAKNIQYF.

This clonotype was found once. At one boundary the junction diverges from the germline segment, which might be a read error. CDR3 DNA sequence: TGTGCCGGCAGTGGCCCTAGATCCTTCTACGAGCAGTACTTC. Translated, it gives CAGSGPRSFYEQYF. J is TRBJ2-7 and V is TRBV28; D remains unclear. Per the germline V gene, CDR1 is MDHEN and CDR2 is SYDVKM. This CDR3 comprises 14 residues.

The chain employs TRBV15 and TRBJ1-1, with no clear D. V was clipped by 4 bases and J by 3 bases, with 15 bases between them. Germline V lookup: CDR1 LNHNV, CDR2 YYDKDF (reference sequence). CDR3 length equals 15 residues. The CDR3 reads CATSNYRVMDTEAFF. CDR3 nucleotide sequence: TGTGCCACCAGCAATTATAGGGTGATGGACACTGAAGCTTTCTTT.

This rearrangement joins TRBV9 to TRBJ1-2, with D perhaps matching TRBD1 (5 bases). Looked up from germline, CDR1 is SGDLS and CDR2 is YYNGEE. The CDR3 spans 13 residues. V lost 0 bases and J 8 bases, leaving 11 bases between the germline ends. The CDR3 nucleotides are TGTGCCAGCAGCGTAGGGGGAGGGGAAGGCTACACCTTC. It translates to CASSVGGGEGYTF.

V is TRBV6-6 and J is TRBJ2-7, with no clear D. Trimming removed 2 bases from V and 1 base from J, with 6 bases in between. Germline loops: CDR1 MNHNY, CDR2 SVGAGI (reference sequence). The CDR3 loop spans 13 amino acids. Here the CDR3 DNA reads TGTGCCAGCAGTTACACTCAGTCCTACGAGCAGTACTTC. Encoded protein: CASSYTQSYEQYF.

In its sample, this clonotype was seen a few times. This sequence joins TRBV27 and TRBJ1-5, with D tentatively TRBD1 (5 bases). The CDR3 sequence is 15 residues long. The V and J ends lost 8 bases and 4 bases respectively, with 18 bases between them. Germline assignment: CDR1 MNHEY and CDR2 SMNVEV (reference sequence). The CDR3 DNA reads TGTGCCAGCCAGAAGAGGGCAGGGCTAAATCAGCCCCAGCATTTT. It yields the protein CASQKRAGLNQPQHF.

This clonotype came up a few times. J is TRBJ2-7 and V is TRBV20-1, with TRBD2 matching over 13 bases. The germline V gene encodes CDR1 DFQATT and CDR2 SNEGSKA (reference sequence). Trimming took 6 bases from V and 5 from J; bases not matched to a gene: 7. The CDR3 totals 14 residues. The CDR3 nucleotides are TGCAGTGCAACCGGGACTAGCGGGATCGACGAGCAGTACTTC. Amino acids: CSATGTSGIDEQYF.

A few counts support this clonotype. The genes are TRBV5-1 and TRBJ2-7, with D unresolved. Trimming cost V 3 bases and J 0 bases, with 13 bases left between them. This CDR3 comprises 15 residues. Germline CDR1 reads SGHRS; CDR2 reads YFSETQ. In nucleotides, the CDR3 is TGCGCCAGCAGCTCGAGGCAGAAGAGCTCCTACGAGCAGTACTTC. Translating it yields CASSSRQKSSYEQYF.

This clonotype has a count of ten or more. The J gene is TRBJ2-5, the V gene TRBV5-1; 9 bases match TRBD1. CDR3 length: 16 amino acids. The ends lost 0 bases at V and 2 bases at J; junction bases unmatched: 5. The V gene's germline CDR1 is SGHRS and CDR2 YFSETQ. The CDR3 region has the DNA TGCGCCAGCAGCTTGGGAGGGACAGGGCCTCAAGAGACCCAGTACTTC. This sequence encodes CASSLGGTGPQETQYF.

This chain links TRBV20-1 with TRBJ2-7; TRBD2 agrees at 9 bases. Germline V lookup: CDR1 DFQATT, CDR2 SNEGSKA (reference sequence). Trimming cost V 0 bases and J 2 bases; bases outside gene matches: 5. The CDR3 sequence is 15 residues long. The CDR3 here is CSARDLREGPYEQYF. Written as DNA, the CDR3 is TGCAGTGCTAGAGATCTGCGGGAGGGCCCCTACGAGCAGTACTTC.

This clonotype was observed a few times. This sequence joins TRBV20-1 and TRBJ2-1; 14 positions agree with TRBD2. Germline trimming cut 6 bases from V and 1 base from J; bases unmatched to any gene: 8. CDR3 length equals 17 residues. Germline lookup yields CDR1 DFQATT and CDR2 SNEGSKA (reference sequence). The CDR3 DNA is TGCAGTGCCAGGGGACTAGCGGGGGCCCCTTCCTACAATGAGCAGTTCTTC. The encoded protein is CSARGLAGAPSYNEQFF.

For this clonotype: A read error may explain this, as a much larger clone is one base away. This rearrangement joins TRBV15 to TRBJ2-1; D possibly corresponds to TRBD1 (5 bases). The CDR3 runs 15 residues. Germline CDR1 reads LNHNV; CDR2 reads YYDKDF (reference sequence). V shed 0 bases and J shed 13 bases, with 19 bases lying between them. The CDR3 DNA reads as TGTGCCACCAGCAGAGATATAGGACACCAAGAGACCCAGTTCTTC. Its translation: CATSRDIGHQETQFF.

The chain couples TRBV29-1 to TRBJ2-3; 8 positions agree with TRBD1. The CDR3 loop spans 15 amino acids. With V trimmed by 0 bases and J by 2 bases, 4 bases remained unmatched. Germline assignment: CDR1 SQVTM and CDR2 ANQGSEA. CDR3 nucleotide sequence: TGCAGCGTTGAAGATAGGGACAGGCCCACAGATACGCAGTATTTT. It translates to CSVEDRDRPTDTQYF.

This chain joins TRBV10-3 and TRBJ2-5; 8 bases line up with TRBD2. Germline-derived CDR1 and CDR2 are ENHRY and SYGVKD. The CDR3 length is 16 residues. Germline trimming cut 0 bases from V and 4 bases from J; bases unmatched to any gene: 7. CDR3 DNA: TGTGCCATCAGTGAGTCGACTAGCGAGAGGGGAGAGACCCAGTACTTC. It yields the protein CAISESTSERGETQYF.

This rearrangement joins TRBV4-1 to TRBJ1-5; tentative D call: TRBD1 (5 bases). Between the trimmed V and J ends, which lost 1 base and 7 bases, there was a span of 17 bases. Looked up from germline, CDR1 is MGHRA and CDR2 is YSYEKL. The CDR3 length is 16 residues. The DNA for the CDR3 is TGCGCCAGCAGCCAAGTCGGGGGAGTCGAGGGACAGCCCCAGCATTTT. Protein sequence: CASSQVGGVEGQPQHF.

In the case of this clonotype: A read error is possible here, since a much larger clone lies one base away. The CDR3 reads CASRSSGVNYGYTF. Written as DNA, the CDR3 is TGTGCCAGCAGGTCTTCAGGGGTTAACTATGGCTACACCTTC. V is TRBV7-9 and J is TRBJ1-2; D possibly corresponds to TRBD1 (6 bases). V was trimmed by 6 bases and J by 1 base, leaving 12 bases between them. In germline, CDR1 is SEHNR, CDR2 FQNEAQ (reference sequence). The CDR3 has 14 residues.

This clonotype appeared once. Just one base apart from a much larger clone, this may be a read error. Because the CDR3 is missing its conserved closing phenylalanine or tryptophan, this is likely a read error. CDR3 residues: CASSSVRTGYSYGYTV. As DNA, the CDR3 is TGTGCCAGCAGTTCAGTCAGGACAGGCTATTCCTATGGCTACACCGTC. This chain connects TRBV7-2 to TRBJ1-2; 7 positions match TRBD1. This CDR3 is 16 amino acids long. V trimming: 6 bases; J trimming: 4 bases; junction bases outside the gene matches: 14. CDR1 is SGHTA, CDR2 FQGNSA, per germline.

This clonotype was found many times. The chain is built from TRBV20-1 and TRBJ2-2; D uncertain. V dropped 0 bases and J dropped 3 bases, with 2 bases sitting between them. There are 12 residues in the CDR3. From germline, CDR1 is DFQATT and CDR2 SNEGSKA (reference sequence). The CDR3 reads CSARDHTGELFF. In DNA form, the CDR3 reads TGCAGTGCTAGAGATCACACCGGGGAGCTGTTTTTT.

The rearrangement joins TRBV6-5 to TRBJ1-5; perhaps TRBD1 as D (5 bases). The CDR3 covers 13 residues. Germline V gene lookup returns CDR1 MNHEY and CDR2 SVGAGI. Trimming cost V 10 bases and J 6 bases, with 16 bases left between them. CDR3 coding DNA: TGTGCCACCGCATCAGGGTACAGTCAGCCCCAGCATTTT. It is translated as CATASGYSQPQHF.

This clonotype was recorded many times. At one end the junction does not follow the germline gene, possibly because of a read error. This chain joins TRBV6-4 and TRBJ2-1; 8 nucleotides match TRBD2. The CDR3 has 16 residues. Per the germline V gene, CDR1 is MRHNA and CDR2 is SNTAGT. The CDR3, as DNA: TGCGCCAGCAGCCTCATAGCGGGGTCCTCCTACAATGAGCAGTTCTTC. This encodes CASSLIAGSSYNEQFF.

On this clonotype itself: The junction differs from germline at one of its ends, possibly a read error. The chain uses TRBV4-1 and TRBJ2-7; D could derive from TRBD1 or TRBD2 (6 bases each). The CDR3 has 17 amino acids. In germline, CDR1 is MGHRA, CDR2 YSYEKL. This CDR3 is CVSSQLQGTPLSYEQYF. As DNA, the CDR3 is TGCGTCAGCAGCCAACTCCAGGGGACTCCCCTGTCCTACGAGCAGTACTTC.

The rearrangement joins TRBV19 to TRBJ1-5; D is uncertain. There are 14 residues in the CDR3. The V end was cut by 3 bases, the J end by 4 bases, with 10 bases between. CDR1 is LNHDA, CDR2 SQIVND, per germline (reference sequence). The DNA for the CDR3 is TGTGCCAGTAGTATGGGCCAGAAAAATCAGCCCCAGCATTTT. Translation: CASSMGQKNQPQHF. Full variable domain (rest looked up from reference TRBV19 and TRBJ1-5): DGGITQSPKYLFRKEGQNVTLSCEQNLNHDAMYWYRQDPGQGLRLIYYSQIVNDFQKGDIAEGYSVSREKKESFPLTVTSAQKNPTAFYLCASSMGQKNQPQHFGDGTRLSIL.

This clonotype was seen a handful of times. The chain recombines TRBV3-1 with TRBJ2-3; no reliable D call. Per the germline V gene, CDR1 is LGHDT and CDR2 is YNNKEL (reference sequence). V was cut by 3 bases and J by 6 bases, with 13 bases left in between. The CDR3 is 14 amino acids. This chain's CDR3 is CASSQSRTTDTQYF. CDR3 coding DNA: TGTGCCAGCAGCCAGTCGAGGACGACCGATACGCAGTATTTT.

This clonotype was counted at least ten times. This chain links TRBV29-1 with TRBJ1-2; no firm D call. V was shortened by 6 bases and J by 3 bases, with 23 bases between the two germline ends. The CDR3 covers 16 residues. In germline, CDR1 is SQVTM, CDR2 ANQGSEA. This CDR3 reads CSVAEVSGSDHYGYTF. The CDR3 DNA sequence: TGCAGCGTGGCGGAAGTCAGTGGGTCCGATCACTATGGCTACACCTTC.

V usage is TRBV6-2 or TRBV6-3 and J usage is TRBJ2-3; 11 positions agree with TRBD2. V shed 0 bases, J shed 3 bases, and the junction held 8 bases outside the gene matches. The CDR3 covers 18 residues. Germline CDR1 MNHEY, CDR2 SVGEGT. CDR3 sequence: CASSYSTIAGGVTDTQYF. The CDR3 coding sequence is TGTGCCAGCAGTTACTCCACCATAGCGGGAGGGGTTACAGATACGCAGTATTTT.